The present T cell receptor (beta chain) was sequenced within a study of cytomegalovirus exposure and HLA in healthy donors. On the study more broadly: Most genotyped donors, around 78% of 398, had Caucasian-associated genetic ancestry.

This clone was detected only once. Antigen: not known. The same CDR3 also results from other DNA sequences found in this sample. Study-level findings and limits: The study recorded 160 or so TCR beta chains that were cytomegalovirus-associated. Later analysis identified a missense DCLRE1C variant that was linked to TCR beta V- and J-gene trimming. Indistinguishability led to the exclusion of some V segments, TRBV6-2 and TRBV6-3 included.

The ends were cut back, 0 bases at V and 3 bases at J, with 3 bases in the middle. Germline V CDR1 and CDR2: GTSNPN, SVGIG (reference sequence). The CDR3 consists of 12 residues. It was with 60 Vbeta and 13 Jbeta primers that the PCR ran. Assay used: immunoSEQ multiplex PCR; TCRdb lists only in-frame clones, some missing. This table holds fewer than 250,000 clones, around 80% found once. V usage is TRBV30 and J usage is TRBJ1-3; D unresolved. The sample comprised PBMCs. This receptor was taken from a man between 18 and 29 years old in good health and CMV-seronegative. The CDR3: CAWSVGGNTIYF. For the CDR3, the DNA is TGTGCCTGGAGTGTCGGTGGAAACACCATATATTTT.